The clone carrying this T cell receptor beta chain was counted ten times or more. This record comes from a study of T cells after yellow fever vaccination. Looked up from germline, CDR1 is SGHAT and CDR2 is FQNNGV. The CDR3 totals 12 residues. V lost 3 bases and J 8 bases, leaving 8 bases between the germline ends. TCRdb redid the calling of the 5' RACE reads with MiXCR, one entry per CDR3 protein. The sample includes around 15,000 distinct CDR3 sequences, about 4% seen only once; the top ten take more than 0.35%. The TCR sequence derives from a man aged 25 to 40 who received the YFV17D yellow fever vaccine. The starting material was PBMCs, either bulk or a sorted T-cell subset (CD4+, CD8+, memory, or dextramer-sorted; not recorded which), obtained 15 days after the yellow fever booster vaccination. The gene calls are TRBV11-2 and TRBJ1-3; D is unresolved. CDR3 in amino acids: CASSFAGYTIYF. In DNA form, the CDR3 reads TGTGCCAGCAGCTTCGCTGGGTACACCATATATTTT.